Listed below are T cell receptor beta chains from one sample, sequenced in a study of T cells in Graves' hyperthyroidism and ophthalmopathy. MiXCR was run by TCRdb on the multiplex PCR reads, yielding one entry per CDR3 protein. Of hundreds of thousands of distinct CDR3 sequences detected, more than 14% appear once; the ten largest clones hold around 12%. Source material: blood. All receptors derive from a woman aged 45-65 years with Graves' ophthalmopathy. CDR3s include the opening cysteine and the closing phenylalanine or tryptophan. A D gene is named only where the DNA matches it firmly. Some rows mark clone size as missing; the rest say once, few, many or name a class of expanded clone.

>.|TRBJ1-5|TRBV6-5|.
CASSYLPPALDSNQPQHF
TGTGCCAGCAGTTATTTGCCCCCGGCTCTGGATAGCAATCAGCCCCAGCATTTT
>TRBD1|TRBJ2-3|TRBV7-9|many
CASSSKAGTGMTDTQYF
TGTGCCAGCAGCTCGAAAGCCGGGACAGGGATGACAGATACGCAGTATTTT
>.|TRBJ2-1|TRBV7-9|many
CASRYPGSGNEQFF
TGTGCCAGCAGGTACCCCGGGAGCGGGAATGAGCAGTTCTTC
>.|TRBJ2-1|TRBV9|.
CASSVGVSFTDNEQFF
TGTGCCAGCAGCGTGGGAGTTAGCTTCACCGACAATGAGCAGTTCTTC
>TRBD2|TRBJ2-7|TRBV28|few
CASSLLAGGSLTYEQYF
TGTGCCAGCAGTTTATTAGCGGGAGGCTCCTTAACCTACGAGCAGTACTTC
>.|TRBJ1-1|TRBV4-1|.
CASSQVSKYREAFF
TGCGCCAGCAGCCAAGTATCCAAGTACCGGGAAGCTTTCTTT
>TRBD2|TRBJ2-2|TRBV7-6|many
CASSSIGGSGRNTGELFF
TGTGCCAGCAGCTCCATAGGGGGTAGCGGGAGGAACACCGGGGAGCTGTTTTTT
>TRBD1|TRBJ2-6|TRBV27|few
CASSENLDRVSGANVLTF
TGTGCCAGCAGTGAAAACCTAGACAGGGTATCGGGGGCCAACGTCCTGACTTTC
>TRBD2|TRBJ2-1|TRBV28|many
CASSALAGGQGEQFF
TGTGCCAGCAGTGCCCTAGCGGGAGGGCAAGGTGAGCAGTTCTTC
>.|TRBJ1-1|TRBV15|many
CATSRDPTNTEAFF
TGTGCCACCAGCAGAGATCCTACCAACACTGAAGCTTTCTTT
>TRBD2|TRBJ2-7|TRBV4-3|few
CASSQDLGGLAGLEQYF
TGCGCCAGCAGCCAAGATCTCGGTGGACTAGCGGGTCTCGAGCAGTACTTC
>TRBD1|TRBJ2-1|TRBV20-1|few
CSARVDRGLGNEQFF
TGCAGTGCTAGAGTGGACAGGGGGCTTGGCAATGAGCAGTTCTTC
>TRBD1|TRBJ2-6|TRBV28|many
CASSSNLQGAGANVLTF
TGTGCCAGCAGTTCAAACCTGCAGGGGGCTGGGGCCAACGTCCTGACTTTC
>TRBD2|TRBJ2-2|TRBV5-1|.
CASRLAGRGELFF
TGCGCCAGCAGACTAGCGGGCCGCGGGGAGCTGTTTTTT
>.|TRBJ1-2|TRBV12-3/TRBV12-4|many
CASSLRGIVSYGYTF
TGTGCCAGCAGTTTAAGAGGGATCGTTAGCTATGGCTACACCTTC
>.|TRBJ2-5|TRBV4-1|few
CASSQVLRSGQETQYF
TGCGCCAGCAGCCAAGTCCTCCGCTCAGGGCAAGAGACCCAGTACTTC
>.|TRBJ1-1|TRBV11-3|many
CASSSDSSRTEAFF
TGTGCCAGCAGCTCTGACAGTAGTAGAACTGAAGCTTTCTTT
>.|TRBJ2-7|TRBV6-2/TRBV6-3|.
CASSYDVAYEQYF
TGTGCCAGCAGTTATGACGTCGCCTACGAGCAGTACTTC
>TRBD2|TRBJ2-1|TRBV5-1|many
CASSLFTSGSSYNEQFF
TGCGCCAGCAGCTTGTTCACTAGCGGGAGCTCCTACAATGAGCAGTTCTTC
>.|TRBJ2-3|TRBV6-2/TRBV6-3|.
CASSYRYLRKTDTQYF
TGTGCCAGCAGTTACCGTTACCTTCGGAAGACAGATACGCAGTATTTT
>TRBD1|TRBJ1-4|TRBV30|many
CAWSKGTATNEKLFF
TGTGCCTGGAGTAAAGGGACAGCAACTAATGAAAAACTGTTTTTT
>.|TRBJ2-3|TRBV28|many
CASSGVSTDTQYF
TGTGCCAGCAGCGGGGTTAGCACAGATACGCAGTATTTT
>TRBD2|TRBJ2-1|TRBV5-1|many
CASSLASGGVREQFF
TGCGCCAGCAGCTTGGCTAGCGGAGGGGTGAGGGAGCAGTTCTTC
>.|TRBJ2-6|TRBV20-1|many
CSARVSGANVLTF
TGCAGTGCTAGAGTTTCTGGGGCCAACGTCCTGACTTTC
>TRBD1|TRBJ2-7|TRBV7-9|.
CASSTWAGDRGLYEQYF
TGTGCCAGCAGCACGTGGGCAGGGGACAGGGGGCTGTACGAGCAGTACTTC
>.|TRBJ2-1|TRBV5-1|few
CASSLGPARVAYNEQFF
TGCGCCAGCAGCTTGGGGCCGGCCAGGGTGGCCTACAATGAGCAGTTCTTC
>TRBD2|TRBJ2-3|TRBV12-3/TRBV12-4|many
CASSLAPGLAADTQYF
TGTGCCAGCAGTTTAGCTCCCGGACTAGCGGCAGATACGCAGTATTTT
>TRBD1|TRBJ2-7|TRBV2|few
CASSIGTGSAEQYF
TGTGCCAGCAGTATCGGGACAGGGTCCGCCGAGCAGTACTTC
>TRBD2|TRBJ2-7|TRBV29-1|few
CSVVGLAGSEQYF
TGCAGCGTTGTTGGACTAGCGGGAAGCGAGCAGTACTTC
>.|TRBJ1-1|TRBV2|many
CASSVYGTHTEAFF
TGTGCCAGCAGTGTTTACGGGACACACACTGAAGCTTTCTTT
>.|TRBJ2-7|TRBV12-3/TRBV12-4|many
CASGRTRGFEQYF
TGTGCCAGCGGAAGGACGAGGGGTTTTGAGCAGTACTTC
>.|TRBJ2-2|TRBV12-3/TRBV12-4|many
CASSRRGPLGELFF
TGTGCCAGCAGCCGAAGGGGCCCACTCGGGGAGCTGTTTTTT
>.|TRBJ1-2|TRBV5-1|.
CASNAYPDGPYGYAF
TGCGCCAGCAACGCTTACCCCGACGGACCCTATGGCTACGCCTTC
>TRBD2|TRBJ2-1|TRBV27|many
CASKASGTSGRSEQFF
TGTGCCAGCAAAGCATCCGGGACTAGCGGGAGGAGTGAGCAGTTCTTC
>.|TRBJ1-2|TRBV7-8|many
CASSPGYTPLYGYTF
TGTGCCAGCAGCCCTGGATACACTCCACTCTATGGCTACACCTTC
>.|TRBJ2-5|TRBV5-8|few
CASSSYGDGEETQYF
TGTGCCAGCAGCTCCTACGGGGACGGAGAAGAGACCCAGTACTTC
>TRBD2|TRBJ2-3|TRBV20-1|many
CSVPGLTTDTQYF
TGCAGTGTACCGGGACTAACCACAGATACGCAGTATTTT
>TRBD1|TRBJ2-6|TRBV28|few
CASSRTGTGSRGANVLTF
TGTGCCAGCAGTCGCACCGGGACAGGGAGTCGAGGGGCCAACGTCCTGACTTTC
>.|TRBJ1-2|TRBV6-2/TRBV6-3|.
CASRWDYGYTF
TGTGCCAGCAGATGGGACTATGGCTACACCTTC
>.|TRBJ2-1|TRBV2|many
CASRFGGVNEQFF
TGTGCCAGCAGGTTTGGGGGAGTTAATGAGCAGTTCTTC
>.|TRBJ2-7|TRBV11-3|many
CASSLEGRGAYEQYF
TGTGCCAGCAGCTTAGAGGGGCGGGGAGCCTACGAGCAGTACTTC
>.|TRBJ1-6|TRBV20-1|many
CSATYQGNSPLHF
TGCAGTGCTACATACCAGGGGAATTCACCCCTCCACTTT
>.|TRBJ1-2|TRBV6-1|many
CASRSTEDGYGYTF
TGTGCCAGCAGAAGTACCGAGGACGGCTATGGCTACACCTTC